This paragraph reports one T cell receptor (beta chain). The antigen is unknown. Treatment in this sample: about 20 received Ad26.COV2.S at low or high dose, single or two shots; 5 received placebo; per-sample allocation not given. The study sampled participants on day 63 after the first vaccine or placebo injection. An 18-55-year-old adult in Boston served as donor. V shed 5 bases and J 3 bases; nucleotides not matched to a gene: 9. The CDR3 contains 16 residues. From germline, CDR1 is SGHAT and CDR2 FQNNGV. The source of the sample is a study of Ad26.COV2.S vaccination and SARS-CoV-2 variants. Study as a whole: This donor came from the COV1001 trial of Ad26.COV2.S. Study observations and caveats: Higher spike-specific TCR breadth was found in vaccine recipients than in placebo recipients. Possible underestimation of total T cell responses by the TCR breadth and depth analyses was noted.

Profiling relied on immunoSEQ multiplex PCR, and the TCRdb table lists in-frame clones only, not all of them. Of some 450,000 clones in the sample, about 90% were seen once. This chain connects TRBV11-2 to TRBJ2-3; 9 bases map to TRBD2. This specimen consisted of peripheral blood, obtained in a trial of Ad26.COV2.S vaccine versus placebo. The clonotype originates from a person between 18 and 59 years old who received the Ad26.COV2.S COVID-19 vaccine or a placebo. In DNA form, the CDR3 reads TGTGCCAGCAGCCCAGGGGCGGGAGGGTGGACAGATACGCAGTATTTT. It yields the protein CASSPGAGGWTDTQYF.